This T cell receptor (beta chain) was sequenced during a study of cytomegalovirus exposure and HLA in healthy donors. The overall study: Most donors, around 81% of a few hundred genotyped, fell in the Caucasian-associated ancestry cluster.

Study results and caveats: Presence/absence analyses treated sequencing depth as roughly uniform across donors. Overall, around 150 TCR beta chains were annotated as cytomegalovirus-associated. When analyzed later, a missense DCLRE1C variant was found to be linked to TCR beta V- and J-gene trimming.

As concerns this clone: Its cognate antigen is unknown.

The study ran its PCR with 60 Vbeta and 13 Jbeta primers. Profiled with immunoSEQ multiplex PCR; TCRdb holds only in-frame clones, not every one. The sample lists 100,000 to 150,000 clones; 77% were seen once. CDR1 and CDR2 from the germline V gene are MNHNS and SASEGT. V lost 2 bases to trimming and J lost 2 bases, with 13 bases between them. There are 15 residues in the CDR3. This chain joins TRBV6-1 and TRBJ2-7, with D perhaps TRBD2 (6 bases). The clonotype comes from a male donor in good health and CMV-seropositive. The sequenced material came from PBMCs. As DNA, the CDR3 is TGTGCCAGCAGTGAATCCAAAGCGGGCCCCTACGAGCAGTACTTC. Protein: CASSESKAGPYEQYF.